This TCR beta chain came from a study of cytotoxic CD8 clonotypes in ibrutinib-treated CLL. For the study at large: Patients: more than nine relapsed/refractory, roughly 15 treatment-naive, some 18 IGHV unmutated. Around 25 partial and 2 complete responses; at median 68 months, about 14 remitted, some 12 progressed. It was after a median approximately twelve months of treatment, range 6 to 36, that response samples were taken.

Here immunoSEQ multiplex PCR was the method, and the copy in TCRdb shows in-frame clones only, minus some. The sample lists about 300,000 clones, less than 85% occurring once. With 6 bases clipped from V and 3 bases from J, the junction kept 3 bases outside the gene matches. Germline CDR1 reads MNHEY; CDR2 reads SMNVEV (reference sequence). This CDR3 has 13 amino acids. About 2 micrograms of genomic DNA, which was extracted from cryopreserved PBMCs, served as the material used for the TCR beta libraries. The sequence derives from a human donor with chronic lymphocytic leukemia. The sample consisted of PBMCs, taken at disease progression, from a patient treated with ibrutinib. The V gene is TRBV27, the J gene TRBJ2-7; 9 bases align to TRBD2. In nucleotides, the CDR3 is TGTGCCAGCAGGGTGACTAGCGGCTACGAGCAGTACTTC. Residues: CASRVTSGYEQYF.